This T cell receptor (beta chain) was found in a study of T cells in lung cancer brain metastases. Across the whole study: Seventeen of the 20 patients had a tobacco use history. A median approximately a year separated primary and brain metastasis sampling.

Study-level points and caveats: Few clones were shared between paired lesions (mean Morisita approximately 0.25); most were lesion-specific. Unique productive clones were significantly fewer in brain metastases: median about 1,500 versus 4,500.

The CDR3 runs 15 residues. Germline loops: CDR1 MNHNS, CDR2 SASEGT. Germline trimming cut 3 bases from V and 0 bases from J; bases unmatched to any gene: 2. Data came from immunoSEQ multiplex PCR; TCRdb stores just in-frame clones and leaves some out. The sample records about 5,000 clones, roughly 84% being singletons. As for this clone: What it binds is unknown.

This sequence was found in a woman aged 45-60 years with non-small cell lung cancer that had spread to the brain. The rearrangement links TRBV6-1 to TRBJ2-1, with 7 bases fitting TRBD1. The sequencing input was tumor tissue from a brain metastasis. CDR3 protein: CASSDPGGSYNEQFF. The CDR3 bases are TGTGCCAGCAGTGATCCAGGGGGCTCCTACAATGAGCAGTTCTTC.